The 21 T cell receptor beta chains below come from one sample, sequenced in a study of patients and donors after allogeneic stem cell transplantation. TCRdb re-analysed the RT-PCR reads in MiXCR, keeping a single row per CDR3 protein. The sample lists around 160,000 distinct CDR3 sequences; approximately 28% were seen once. Material: blood, either unsorted or a sorted T cell fraction (not recorded which). These receptors came from a human donor who was either an allogeneic HSCT recipient or a stem cell or donor lymphocyte infusion donor (not recorded which). It is not recorded whose cells these are; they may come from a transplant donor.

This clonotype has at least ten counts. J is TRBJ2-7 and V is TRBV12-3 or TRBV12-4; no reliable D call. With 7 bases removed from V and 0 bases from J, the gap between germline ends came to 7 bases. The CDR3 has 12 amino acids. The CDR3 nucleotides are TGTGCCAGCACAACCGGCTCCTACGAGCAGTACTTC. Translating gives CASTTGSYEQYF.

The sample holds many counts of this clonotype. V usage is TRBV6-6 and J usage is TRBJ1-4; D remains unclear. Germline CDR1 is MNHNY and CDR2 is SVGAGI (reference sequence). V was pared by 4 bases and J by 2 bases, with 11 bases between. CDR3 length: 15 residues. The CDR3 is CASSFTLMTNEKLFF. For the CDR3, the DNA is TGTGCCAGCAGTTTTACCCTCATGACTAATGAAAAACTGTTTTTT.

The rearrangement joins TRBV29-1 to TRBJ2-7; 8 bases fit TRBD1. The J segment lost 3 bases and the V segment lost 3 bases, leaving 7 bases of the junction unmatched. The CDR3 is made up of 14 amino acids. Germline values: CDR1 SQVTM, CDR2 ANQGSEA. CDR3: CSVESPDRDYEQYF. The CDR3, as DNA: TGCAGCGTTGAGTCCCCGGACAGGGACTACGAGCAGTACTTC.

This clonotype was observed a handful of times. The gene calls are TRBV7-9 and TRBJ2-2; D not resolved. Germline CDR1 reads SEHNR; CDR2 reads FQNEAQ (reference sequence). The CDR3 spans 12 residues. The V end lost 2 bases, the J end lost 8 bases, and 6 bases lay between the germline ends. The CDR3 bases are TGTGCCAGCAGCTTATTCGCGGGGGAGCTGTTTTTT. Protein product: CASSLFAGELFF.

The chain combines TRBV7-2 with TRBJ1-4, with 9 bases matching TRBD1. With V trimmed by 4 bases and J by 5 bases, 5 bases remained unmatched. Looked up from germline, CDR1 is SGHTA and CDR2 is FQGNSA. CDR3 length: 15 residues. CDR3: CASSSQTGGNEKLFF. CDR3 DNA sequence: TGTGCCAGCAGCTCGCAGACAGGGGGAAATGAAAAACTGTTTTTT.

This clonotype was seen only a few times. CDR3 loop: CSALVWGGSYNEQFF. The DNA of the CDR3 is TGCAGTGCTTTAGTGTGGGGCGGGAGCTACAATGAGCAGTTCTTC. The chain employs TRBV20-1 and TRBJ2-1; 7 bases match TRBD2. Looked up from germline, CDR1 is DFQATT and CDR2 is SNEGSKA (reference sequence). This CDR3 contains 15 residues. Trimming at V came to 5 bases and at J to 3 bases, leaving 10 bases not matched to a gene.

This clonotype was seen a handful of times. This chain joins TRBV12-3 or TRBV12-4 and TRBJ2-4; D call uncertain. CDR3 length: 14 amino acids. V was cut by 3 bases and J by 6 bases, with 12 bases left in between. CDR3 protein: CASSFSLGLNIQYF. Here the CDR3 DNA reads TGTGCCAGCAGTTTTTCGCTCGGATTAAACATTCAGTACTTC.

The chain employs TRBV7-9 and TRBJ2-1, with 8 bases aligning to TRBD2. Germline-derived CDR1 and CDR2 are SEHNR and FQNEAQ (reference sequence). The CDR3 runs to 19 residues. With 2 bases clipped from V and 4 bases from J, the junction kept 16 bases outside the gene matches. This chain's CDR3 is CASSLKFGNGLAAYNEQFF. Written as DNA, the CDR3 is TGTGCCAGCAGCTTAAAGTTTGGGAACGGACTAGCAGCATACAATGAGCAGTTCTTC.

This chain links TRBV24-1 with TRBJ2-5; 8 bases fit TRBD1. The CDR3 runs to 16 residues. V gave up 7 bases and J gave up 5 bases; unmatched junction bases: 14. Germline V gene data show CDR1 as KGHDR and CDR2 as SFDVKD. In nucleotides, the CDR3 is TGTGCCACCAGCGCCCCAGGCGGCAGGGGGCGTGAGACCCAGTACTTC. This translates into CATSAPGGRGRETQYF.

Regarding this clonotype: An end of the junction does not agree with germline; a read error may underlie this. The CDR3 reads CTSSWEREDPYNEQFF. The CDR3, as DNA: TGTACCAGCAGTTGGGAGCGGGAGGACCCTTACAATGAGCAGTTCTTC. The V call is TRBV27, the J call TRBJ2-1, with 9 bases lining up with TRBD2. Germline V CDR1 and CDR2: MNHEY, SMNVEV (reference sequence). The CDR3 runs to 16 residues.

This clonotype was detected ten times or more. The chain has TRBV12-3 or TRBV12-4 and TRBJ1-2, with D tentatively TRBD1 (5 bases). The CDR3 is made up of 14 amino acids. The germline V and J ends were trimmed by 0 bases and 4 bases, with 9 bases remaining between them. CDR3 nucleotide sequence: TGTGCCAGCAGTTTAGCGACGGGGGGCTATGGCTACACCTTC. Amino acid sequence: CASSLATGGYGYTF.

This clonotype has only a few counts. This chain links TRBV5-6 with TRBJ2-7; TRBD2 matches at 7 bases. This CDR3 is 13 amino acids long. Per germline, CDR1 SGHDT and CDR2 YYEEEE. V dropped 3 bases and J dropped 3; count of bases not matched to a gene: 3. The DNA for the CDR3 is TGTGCCAGCAGCTACGGGGACTACTACGAGCAGTACTTC. As protein: CASSYGDYYEQYF.

The V and J genes are TRBV12-3 or TRBV12-4 and TRBJ2-5, with D maybe TRBD2 (6 bases). Trimming removed 4 bases from V and 4 bases from J, with 13 bases in between. The CDR3 spans 14 residues. CDR3 in amino acids: CASSSVEGGETQYF. CDR3 DNA: TGTGCCAGCAGTTCCGTGGAGGGAGGAGAGACCCAGTACTTC.

The chain couples TRBV27 to TRBJ1-5; D is perhaps TRBD1 (5 bases). The CDR3 is 18 amino acids. V was cut by 6 bases and J by 4 bases, with 25 bases left in between. CDR1 is MNHEY, CDR2 SMNVEV, per germline (reference sequence). The CDR3: CASSLGAGTLYRNQPQHF. The DNA for the CDR3 is TGTGCCAGCAGCCTAGGGGCAGGTACCCTATATCGGAATCAGCCCCAGCATTTT.

The V call is TRBV7-9, the J call TRBJ2-5; D could derive from TRBD1 or TRBD2 (6 bases each). The germline gives CDR1 SEHNR, CDR2 FQNEAQ (reference sequence). V was shortened by 4 bases and J by 6 bases, with 27 bases between the two germline ends. The CDR3 covers 18 residues. The CDR3 nucleotides are TGTGCCAGCAGCTCCCGAGGGGGGACATCCTACACAGGGAAGACCCAGTACTTC. As protein: CASSSRGGTSYTGKTQYF.

This chain links TRBV9 with TRBJ2-7, with D hard to call. The CDR3 extends over 13 amino acids. The V end lost 0 bases, the J end lost 0 bases, and 4 bases lay between the germline ends. Germline V gene lookup returns CDR1 SGDLS and CDR2 YYNGEE. In DNA, the CDR3 is TGTGCCAGCAGCGTAGGAAACTCCTACGAGCAGTACTTC. As protein: CASSVGNSYEQYF.

V gene TRBV6-5 combines with J gene TRBJ2-7, with 7 nucleotides matching TRBD2. The ends lost 4 bases at V and 7 bases at J; junction bases unmatched: 10. Germline CDR1 MNHEY, CDR2 SVGAGI. This CDR3 has 14 amino acids. CDR3 protein: CASSFTAGLGEQYF. The CDR3 DNA follows: TGTGCCAGCAGTTTTACAGCGGGATTGGGAGAGCAGTACTTC.

This clonotype was observed at least ten times. The rearrangement links TRBV25-1 to TRBJ1-1; 7 nucleotides line up with TRBD1. The germline V gene encodes CDR1 MGHDK and CDR2 SYGVNS. The CDR3 is made up of 11 amino acids. Trimming cost V 6 bases and J 8 bases; bases outside gene matches: 3. The CDR3 DNA reads as TGTGCCAGCAGCGAGGACAGGGAAGCTTTCTTT. Its protein is CASSEDREAFF.

This clonotype was seen only a few times. The chain combines TRBV6-6 with TRBJ1-1; 9 nucleotides line up with TRBD1. Trimming at V came to 6 bases and at J to 8 bases, leaving 10 bases not matched to a gene. The CDR3 consists of 14 residues. Germline assignment: CDR1 MNHNY and CDR2 SVGAGI (reference sequence). CDR3: CASSPGTGREEAFF. The CDR3 region has the DNA TGTGCCAGCAGCCCCGGGACAGGGAGAGAAGAAGCTTTCTTT.

The chain combines TRBV7-9 with TRBJ2-1; TRBD1 matches at 12 bases. J was trimmed by 2 bases and V by 5 bases; bases with no gene match: 7. Germline loops: CDR1 SEHNR, CDR2 FQNEAQ (reference sequence). CDR3 length: 17 amino acids. The CDR3 reads CASSGDRGRKAYNEQFF. The CDR3 coding sequence is TGTGCCAGCAGCGGGGACAGGGGGCGGAAAGCCTACAATGAGCAGTTCTTC.

The V call is TRBV20-1, the J call TRBJ2-7, with TRBD2 as a possible D gene (6 bases). V lost 2 bases and J 5 bases, leaving 16 bases between the germline ends. This CDR3 is 14 amino acids long. CDR1 and CDR2 from the germline V gene are DFQATT and SNEGSKA (reference sequence). DNA of the CDR3: TGCAGTGCTAGAACACGTCGGGAGTGGGACGAGCAGTACTTC. Protein sequence: CSARTRREWDEQYF.